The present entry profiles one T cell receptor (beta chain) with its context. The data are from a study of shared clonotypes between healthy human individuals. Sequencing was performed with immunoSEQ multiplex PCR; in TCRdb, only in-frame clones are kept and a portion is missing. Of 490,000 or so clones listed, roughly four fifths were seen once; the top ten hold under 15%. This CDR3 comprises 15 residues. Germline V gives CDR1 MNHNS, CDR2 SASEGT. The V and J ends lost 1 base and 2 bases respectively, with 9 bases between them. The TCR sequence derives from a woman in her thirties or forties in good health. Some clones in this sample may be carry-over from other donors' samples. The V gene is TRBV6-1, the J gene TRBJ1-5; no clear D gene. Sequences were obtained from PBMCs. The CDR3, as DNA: TGTGCCAGCAGTGAAGGAGCCAGAGGCAATCAGCCCCAGCATTTT. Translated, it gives CASSEGARGNQPQHF.